This T cell receptor (beta chain) came from a study of beta chain features in type 1 diabetes. On the study more broadly: Patient and healthy donor groups were alike in age, gender and cell yields. Notes on the study in general: Type 1 diabetes patients had moderately but significantly shorter TCRB CDR3s in all four CD4+ subsets.

This clone was observed a few times. Its antigen is not known. Per germline, CDR1 MDHEN and CDR2 SYDVKM. V lost 6 bases and J lost 2, with 4 bases in between. CDR3 length: 11 residues. All of the isolated RNA was reverse transcribed, so expressed TCRB transcripts were sequenced. TCRdb's copy holds only in-frame clones and misses some; the assay was immunoSEQ multiplex PCR. This sample has about 360,000 clones, with roughly 13% found just once. A CD45RO/CCR7/CD25/CD127/CD95/CD27 panel sorted naive, central memory, regulatory and stem cell-like memory CD4+ cells. All of the sorted populations showed purity greater than 95%.

The sequence derives from a man younger than 35 in good health. Sequenced material: naive CD4+ T cells from blood. The rearrangement links TRBV28 to TRBJ1-2; D ambiguous. CDR3 coding DNA: TGTGCCAGCAGACAAAACTATGGCTACACCTTC. Encoded protein: CASRQNYGYTF.